The clone carrying this TCR beta chain occurred a few times. No antigen is known for it. Other DNA sequences within the sample encode an identical CDR3. The sample comes from a study of shared clonotypes between healthy human individuals. Study in general: Contributing individuals were a couple of females and three males aged 18 to 49. Regarding the study as a whole: Memory subsets generally showed smaller estimated richness than naive subsets did. Clonotype sharing across a few donors was observed for 4.5% to 6.5% of naive CD4 clonotypes.

TCRdb's copy holds only in-frame clones and misses some; the assay was immunoSEQ multiplex PCR. There are millions of clones in the sample; approximately 92% occur only once, and around 0.15% lies in the top ten. Researchers partitioned CD4+ cells into CD45RA+ naive and CD45RA-negative memory subsets. CDR3 length equals 12 residues. Germline V gene data show CDR1 as SGDLS and CDR2 as YYNGEE. The V end was cut by 0 bases, the J end by 3 bases, with 2 bases between. The chain recombines TRBV9 with TRBJ2-3; D is uncertain. The receptor was isolated from a man younger than 30 in good health. Material: naive CD4+ T cells sorted from blood. Described subset: CD45RA+ positively selected. CDR3 bases: TGTGCCAGCAGCGTAGCAACAGATACGCAGTATTTT. This encodes CASSVATDTQYF.